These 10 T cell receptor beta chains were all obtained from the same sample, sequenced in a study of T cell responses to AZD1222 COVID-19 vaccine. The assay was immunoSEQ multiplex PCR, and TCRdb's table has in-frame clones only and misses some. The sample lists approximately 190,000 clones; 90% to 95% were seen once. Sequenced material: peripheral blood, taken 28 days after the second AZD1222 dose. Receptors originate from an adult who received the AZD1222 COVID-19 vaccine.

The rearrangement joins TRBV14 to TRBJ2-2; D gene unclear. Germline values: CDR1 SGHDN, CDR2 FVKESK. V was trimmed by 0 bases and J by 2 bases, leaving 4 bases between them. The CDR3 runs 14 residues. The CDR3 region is CASSQDYNTGELFF. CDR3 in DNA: TGTGCCAGCAGCCAAGATTACAACACCGGGGAGCTGTTTTTT.

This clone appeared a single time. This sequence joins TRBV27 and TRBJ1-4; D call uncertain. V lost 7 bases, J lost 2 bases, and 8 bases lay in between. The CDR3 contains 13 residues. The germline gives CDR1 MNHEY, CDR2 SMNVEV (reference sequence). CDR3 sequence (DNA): TGTGCCAGCAAAGGGTTGACTAATGAAAAACTGTTTTTT. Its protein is CASKGLTNEKLFF.

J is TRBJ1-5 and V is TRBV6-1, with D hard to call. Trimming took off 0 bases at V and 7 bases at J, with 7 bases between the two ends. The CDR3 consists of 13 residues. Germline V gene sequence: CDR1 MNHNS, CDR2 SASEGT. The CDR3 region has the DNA TGTGCCAGCAGTGAAGCGAACCCCCAGCCCCAGCATTTT. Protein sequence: CASSEANPQPQHF.

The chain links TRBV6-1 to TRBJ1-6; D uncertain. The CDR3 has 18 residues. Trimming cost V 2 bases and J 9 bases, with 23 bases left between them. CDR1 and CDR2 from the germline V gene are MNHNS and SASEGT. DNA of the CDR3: TGTGCCAGCAGTGAATTTATCCTGATCGGGGTTCTGGTTTCACCCCTCCACTTT. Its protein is CASSEFILIGVLVSPLHF.

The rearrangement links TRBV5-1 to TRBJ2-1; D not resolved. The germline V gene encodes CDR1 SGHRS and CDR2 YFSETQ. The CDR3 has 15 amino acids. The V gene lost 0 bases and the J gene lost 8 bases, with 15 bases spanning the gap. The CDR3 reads CASSLAQLTVDEQFF. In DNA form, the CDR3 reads TGCGCCAGCAGCTTGGCCCAGCTTACGGTCGATGAGCAGTTCTTC. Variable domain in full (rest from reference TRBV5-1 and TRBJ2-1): KAGVTQTPRYLIKTRGQQVTLSCSPISGHRSVSWYQQTPGQGLQFLFEYFSETQRNKGNFPGRFSGRQFSNSRSEMNVSTLELGDSALYLCASSLAQLTVDEQFFGPGTRLTVL.

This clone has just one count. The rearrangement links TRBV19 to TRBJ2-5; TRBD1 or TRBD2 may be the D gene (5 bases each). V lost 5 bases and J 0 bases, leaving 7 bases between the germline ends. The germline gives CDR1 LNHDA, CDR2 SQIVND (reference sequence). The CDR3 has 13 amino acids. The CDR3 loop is CASSGGYQETQYF. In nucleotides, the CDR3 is TGTGCCAGTAGTGGGGGTTACCAAGAGACCCAGTACTTC.

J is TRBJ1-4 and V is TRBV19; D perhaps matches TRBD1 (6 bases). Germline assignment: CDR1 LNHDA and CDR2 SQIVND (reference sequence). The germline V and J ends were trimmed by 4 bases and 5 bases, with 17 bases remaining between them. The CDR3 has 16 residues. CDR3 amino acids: CASSTWGPVANEKLFF. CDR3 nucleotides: TGTGCCAGTAGTACTTGGGGGCCGGTTGCGAATGAAAAACTGTTTTTT.

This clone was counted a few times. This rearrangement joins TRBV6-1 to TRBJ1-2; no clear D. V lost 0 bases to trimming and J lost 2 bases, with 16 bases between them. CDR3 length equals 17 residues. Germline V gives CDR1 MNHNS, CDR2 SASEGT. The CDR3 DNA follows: TGTGCCAGCAGTGAAGCGCTAGTTAGGTCACCCAACTATGGCTACACCTTC. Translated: CASSEALVRSPNYGYTF.

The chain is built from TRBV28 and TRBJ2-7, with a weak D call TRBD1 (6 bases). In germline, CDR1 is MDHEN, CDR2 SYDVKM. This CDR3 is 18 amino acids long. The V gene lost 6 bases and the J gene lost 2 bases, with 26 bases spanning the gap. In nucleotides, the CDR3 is TGTGCCAGCAGGGGCCCTAGCAGGGGTGCAACGCTGGCCTACGAGCAGTACTTC. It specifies CASRGPSRGATLAYEQYF.

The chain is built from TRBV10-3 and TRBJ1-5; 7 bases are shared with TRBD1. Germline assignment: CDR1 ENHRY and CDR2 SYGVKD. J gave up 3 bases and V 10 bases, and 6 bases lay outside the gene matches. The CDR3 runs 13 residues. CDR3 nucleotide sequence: TGTGCCAACAGGGACAGTCTCAATCAGCCCCAGCATTTT. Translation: CANRDSLNQPQHF.